The clone carrying this T cell receptor (beta chain) was counted only a few times. Trimming took 7 bases from V and 6 from J, leaving 6 bases between them. Per germline, CDR1 MNHNS and CDR2 SASEGT. This CDR3 has 10 amino acids. This specimen comes from a study of patients and donors after allogeneic stem cell transplantation. TCRdb recomputed calls from the RT-PCR reads with MiXCR, one row per CDR3 protein. Among roughly 880,000 distinct CDR3 sequences listed, 18% were seen once. The receptor was derived from a human donor who was either an allogeneic HSCT recipient or a stem cell or donor lymphocyte infusion donor (not recorded which). It is not recorded whose cells these are; they may come from a transplant donor. The genes are TRBV6-1 and TRBJ2-5; no firm D call. Specimen: blood, either unsorted or a sorted T cell fraction (not recorded which). The CDR3 is CASNDKTQYF. CDR3 DNA sequence: TGTGCCAGCAACGACAAGACCCAGTACTTC.